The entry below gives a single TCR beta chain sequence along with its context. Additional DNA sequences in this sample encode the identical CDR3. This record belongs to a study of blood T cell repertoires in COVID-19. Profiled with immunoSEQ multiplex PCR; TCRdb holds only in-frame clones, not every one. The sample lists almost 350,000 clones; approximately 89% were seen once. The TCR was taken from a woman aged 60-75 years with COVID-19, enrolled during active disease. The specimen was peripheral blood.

The CDR3 nucleotides are TGTGCCAGCAGCGTGACAGGGAACACTGAAGCTTTCTTT. Residues: CASSVTGNTEAFF. This rearrangement joins TRBV11-3 to TRBJ1-1, with D maybe TRBD1 (6 bases). V dropped 5 bases and J dropped 1 base, with 8 bases sitting between them. The CDR3 consists of 13 residues. Germline lookup yields CDR1 SGHNT and CDR2 YENEEA.